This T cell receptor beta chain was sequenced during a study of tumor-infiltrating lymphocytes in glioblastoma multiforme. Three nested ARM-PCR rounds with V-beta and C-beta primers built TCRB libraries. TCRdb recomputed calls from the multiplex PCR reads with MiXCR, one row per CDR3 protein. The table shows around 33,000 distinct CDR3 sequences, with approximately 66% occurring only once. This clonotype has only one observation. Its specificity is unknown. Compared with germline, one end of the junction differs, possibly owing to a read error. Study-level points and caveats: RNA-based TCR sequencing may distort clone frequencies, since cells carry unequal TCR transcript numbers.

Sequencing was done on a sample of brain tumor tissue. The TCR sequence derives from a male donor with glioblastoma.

The CDR3 nucleotides read TGCAGCGTTGCGGGGGTCACAGATACGCAGTATTTC. The encoded protein is CSVAGVTDTQYF. The chain joins TRBV29-1 to TRBJ2-3, with D possibly matching TRBD2 (6 bases). Germline V gene data show CDR1 as SQVTM and CDR2 as ANQGSEA. There are 12 residues in the CDR3.